These 8 T cell receptor beta chains originate from one sample sequenced in a study of blood T cell repertoires in COVID-19. Profiled with immunoSEQ multiplex PCR; TCRdb holds only in-frame clones, not every one. The table includes around 270,000 clones, 70% to 85% detected once. The sequencing input was peripheral blood. The origin of the receptors is a human donor with COVID-19, enrolled during active disease. The donor label of this sample is uncertain.

The chain is built from TRBV5-1 and TRBJ2-7; 14 positions match TRBD2. Trimming took 4 bases from V and 13 from J; bases not matched to a gene: 10. CDR3 size: 14 residues. Germline lookup yields CDR1 SGHRS and CDR2 YFSETQ. The CDR3 DNA reads as TGCGCCAGCAGCACGGGACTAGCGGGAGCCCCATCCTACTTC. Amino acid sequence: CASSTGLAGAPSYF.

This chain uses TRBV5-8 with TRBJ1-4; tentatively, D is TRBD1 (5 bases). V lost 2 bases and J 7 bases, leaving 15 bases between the germline ends. This CDR3 comprises 15 residues. Per germline, CDR1 SGHTS and CDR2 YDEGEE. In DNA, the CDR3 is TGTGCCAGCAGCTTTGAAGGGGCCAGTGGTGAAAAACTGTTTTTT. It yields the protein CASSFEGASGEKLFF. Filled out from reference TRBV5-8 and TRBJ1-4, the complete variable domain reads EAGVTQSPTHLIKTRGQQATLRCSPISGHTSVYWYQQALGLGLQFLLWYDEGEERNRGNFPPRFSGRQFPNYSSELNVNALELEDSALYLCASSFEGASGEKLFFGSGTQLSVL.

J is TRBJ2-2 and V is TRBV5-1; 13 bases line up with TRBD2. This CDR3 region has 19 residues. V was pared by 2 bases and J by 4 bases, with 11 bases of the junction left unmatched. CDR1 is SGHRS, CDR2 YFSETQ, per germline. The CDR3 region is CASSFARGGLAGFTGELFF. In DNA, the CDR3 is TGCGCCAGCAGCTTCGCCAGGGGGGGACTAGCGGGATTCACCGGGGAGCTGTTTTTT.

The chain has TRBV5-1 and TRBJ2-7, with D possibly being TRBD1 (6 bases). The CDR3 sequence is 15 residues long. Germline CDR1 SGHRS, CDR2 YFSETQ. The germline V and J ends were trimmed by 4 bases and 1 base, with 15 bases remaining between them. CDR3 bases: TGCGCCAGCAGCCTCCAACAGGGTTCATCCTACGAGCAGTACTTC. It is translated as CASSLQQGSSYEQYF.

The chain employs TRBV30 and TRBJ1-1; D not certain. Germline V gives CDR1 GTSNPN, CDR2 SVGIG (reference sequence). This CDR3 is built from 12 residues. V was clipped by 0 bases and J by 7 bases, with 9 bases between them. The CDR3 region is CAWSVGGLEAFF. As DNA, the CDR3 is TGTGCCTGGAGTGTTGGTGGCCTTGAAGCTTTCTTT.

The V gene is TRBV3-1 (or the pseudogene TRBV3-2), the J gene TRBJ1-2; tentatively, D is TRBD1 (5 bases). This CDR3 has 14 residues. Germline CDR1 and CDR2: LGHDT and YNNKEL (reference sequence). V shed 3 bases and J shed 8 bases, with 16 bases lying between them. The CDR3 spells CASSQQRQGGGYTF. In DNA form, the CDR3 reads TGTGCCAGCAGCCAGCAAAGGCAGGGAGGAGGCTACACCTTC.

The V and J genes are TRBV7-9 and TRBJ2-7, with 12 bases fitting TRBD2. The CDR3 spans 15 residues. Germline-derived CDR1 and CDR2 are SEHNR and FQNEAQ (reference sequence). Unmatched junction bases numbered 8, after V lost 6 bases and J lost 5 bases. CDR3 nucleotides: TGTGCCAGCAGACCTGGACTAGCGGGAATCGACGAGCAGTACTTC. Translating gives CASRPGLAGIDEQYF.

The chain recombines TRBV6-6 with TRBJ1-3; D is undetermined. The germline V and J ends were trimmed by 7 bases and 0 bases, with 10 bases remaining between them. Germline V gene sequence: CDR1 MNHNY, CDR2 SVGAGI (reference sequence). The CDR3 totals 14 residues. CDR3 coding DNA: TGTGCCAGCATGGCCCCGCTCTCTGGAAACACCATATATTTT. Its protein product is CASMAPLSGNTIYF.